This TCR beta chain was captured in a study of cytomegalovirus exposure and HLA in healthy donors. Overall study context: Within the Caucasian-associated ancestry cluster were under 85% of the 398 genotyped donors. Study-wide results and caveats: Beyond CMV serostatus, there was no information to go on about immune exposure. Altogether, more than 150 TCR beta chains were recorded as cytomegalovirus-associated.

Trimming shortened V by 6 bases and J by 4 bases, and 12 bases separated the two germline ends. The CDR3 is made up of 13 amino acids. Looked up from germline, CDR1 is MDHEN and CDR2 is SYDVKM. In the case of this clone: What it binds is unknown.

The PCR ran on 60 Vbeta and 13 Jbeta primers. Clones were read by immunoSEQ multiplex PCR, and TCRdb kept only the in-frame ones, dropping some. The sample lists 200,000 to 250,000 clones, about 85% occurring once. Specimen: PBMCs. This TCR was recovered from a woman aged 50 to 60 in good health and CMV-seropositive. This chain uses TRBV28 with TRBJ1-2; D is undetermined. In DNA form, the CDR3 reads TGTGCCAGCAGCCCGCCTGGCTCCTATGGCTACACCTTC. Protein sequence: CASSPPGSYGYTF.